The 20 T cell receptor beta chains listed next were all sequenced from one sample in a study of T cell responses to AZD1222 COVID-19 vaccine. Assay used: immunoSEQ multiplex PCR; TCRdb lists only in-frame clones, some missing. The table records 120,000 or so clones, 86% of them present only once. The specimen was peripheral blood, collected 28 days after the second AZD1222 dose. The receptors were sampled from an adult who received the AZD1222 COVID-19 vaccine.

The chain carries TRBV18 and TRBJ2-3, with 11 bases matching TRBD2. The CDR3 is 15 residues long. V trimming: 3 bases; J trimming: 4 bases; junction bases outside the gene matches: 3. CDR1 is KGHSH, CDR2 LQKENI, per germline. CDR3 residues: CASSPGTSGSDTQYF. The CDR3 DNA reads as TGTGCCAGCTCACCCGGGACTAGCGGCTCAGATACGCAGTATTTT.

The genes are TRBV30 and TRBJ1-6; D is unclear. Trimming cost V 1 base and J 16 bases, with 11 bases left between them. The germline CDR1 and CDR2 sequences are GTSNPN and SVGIG (reference sequence). There are 11 residues in the CDR3. CDR3 region: CAWSDQVFLHF. CDR3 in DNA: TGTGCCTGGAGTGACCAGGTATTTCTCCACTTT.

The chain combines TRBV28 with TRBJ1-2; tentative D call: TRBD1 (6 bases). The length of the CDR3 is 15 residues. V lost 6 bases and J lost 4, with 18 bases in between. Per the germline V gene, CDR1 is MDHEN and CDR2 is SYDVKM. CDR3 protein: CASSWDGGQGYGYTF. CDR3 in DNA: TGTGCCAGCAGCTGGGATGGGGGGCAGGGCTATGGCTACACCTTC.

This chain uses TRBV7-2 with TRBJ2-3; D uncertain. V lost 6 bases to trimming and J lost 2 bases, with 12 bases between them. The CDR3 sequence is 14 residues long. Germline assignment: CDR1 SGHTA and CDR2 FQGNSA. CDR3 nucleotides: TGTGCCAGCAGTAGGCGGAGAGCCACAGATACGCAGTATTTT. As protein: CASSRRRATDTQYF. The entire variable domain, with the rest obtained from reference TRBV7-2 and TRBJ2-3, is as follows: GAGVSQSPSNKVTEKGKDVELRCDPISGHTALYWYRQSLGQGLEFLIYFQGNSAPDKSGLPSDRFSAERTGGSVSTLTIQRTQQEDSAVYLCASSRRRATDTQYFGPGTRLTVL.

CDR3 nucleotides: TGTGCCTGCAACTTACCGGGACAGGGGGCGCGAGGGGTGAACACTGAAGCTTTCTTT. Its protein product is CACNLPGQGARGVNTEAFF. V is TRBV30 and J is TRBJ1-1; 12 nucleotides match TRBD1. Germline loops: CDR1 GTSNPN, CDR2 SVGIG (reference sequence). The CDR3 spans 19 residues. The V segment lost 6 bases and the J segment 0 bases; nucleotides outside the gene matches: 17.

The rearrangement links TRBV11-2 to TRBJ1-4; D may be TRBD1 (5 bases). Germline-derived CDR1 and CDR2 are SGHAT and FQNNGV. Trimming took off 4 bases at V and 11 bases at J, with 20 bases between the two ends. The length of the CDR3 is 15 residues. CDR3 protein: CASSSLGPTGDKLFF. CDR3 DNA: TGTGCCAGCAGCTCATTAGGGCCGACGGGGGACAAACTGTTTTTT.

V is TRBV9 and J is TRBJ2-7, with D possibly matching TRBD2 (6 bases). Germline CDR1 is SGDLS and CDR2 is YYNGEE. CDR3 length equals 14 residues. The V and J ends lost 3 bases and 5 bases respectively, with 15 bases between them. The CDR3 reads CASSAGGPGDEQYF. The CDR3 DNA is TGTGCCAGCAGCGCCGGGGGTCCCGGGGACGAGCAGTACTTC.

V is TRBV9 and J is TRBJ2-1; 8 bases agree with TRBD1. V dropped 2 bases and J dropped 5; count of bases not matched to a gene: 3. The CDR3 sequence is 14 residues long. The germline V gene has CDR1 SGDLS and CDR2 YYNGEE. The CDR3 sequence is CASSVRGLNNEQFF. The CDR3 region has the DNA TGTGCCAGCAGCGTCAGGGGGCTCAACAATGAGCAGTTCTTC.

This clone was observed once. This chain joins TRBV3-1 (or the pseudogene TRBV3-2) and TRBJ1-5; tentatively, D is TRBD1 (5 bases). The CDR3 sequence is 15 residues long. Germline values: CDR1 LGHDT, CDR2 YNNKEL (reference sequence). V was cut by 0 bases and J by 3 bases, with 9 bases left in between. This chain's CDR3 is CASSQDLTVNQPQHF. For the CDR3, the DNA is TGTGCCAGCAGCCAAGATTTGACAGTCAATCAGCCCCAGCATTTT.

The chain has TRBV5-1 and TRBJ2-3; D is unclear. This CDR3 has 13 amino acids. Trimming took off 0 bases at V and 4 bases at J, with 6 bases between the two ends. Looked up from germline, CDR1 is SGHRS and CDR2 is YFSETQ. The CDR3 DNA follows: TGCGCCAGCAGCTTGGCCGGTCCAGATACGCAGTATTTT. This codes for CASSLAGPDTQYF.

The V gene is TRBV11-3, the J gene TRBJ1-6; D not certain. CDR3 length equals 14 residues. The germline CDR1 and CDR2 sequences are SGHNT and YENEEA. Trimming removed 3 bases at V and 10 bases at J, with 13 bases between. The CDR3 nucleotides are TGTGCCAGCAGCTTCTCCCAAGGAGGATCACCCCTCCACTTT. Its protein is CASSFSQGGSPLHF.

This clone came up a few times. V and J are TRBV19 and TRBJ1-5; 7 bases are shared with TRBD1. This CDR3 has 14 residues. The ends lost 7 bases at V and 4 bases at J; junction bases unmatched: 7. CDR1 is LNHDA and CDR2 is SQIVND in the germline V gene (reference sequence). DNA for the CDR3: TGTGCCAGTAAGAAAGGGGGCGGGAATCAGCCCCAGCATTTT. This translates into CASKKGGGNQPQHF.

This chain uses TRBV5-1 with TRBJ2-5, with D possibly called TRBD1 or TRBD2 (5 bases each). Trimming pared 7 bases from V and 2 bases from J, leaving 15 bases between. From germline, CDR1 is SGHRS and CDR2 YFSETQ. The CDR3 extends over 14 amino acids. The CDR3 here is CASCPGTGQETQYF. The CDR3 DNA reads as TGCGCCAGCTGCCCGGGGACGGGACAAGAGACCCAGTACTTC.

A few counts support this clone. The J gene is TRBJ1-6, the V gene TRBV5-4, with D hard to call. This CDR3 is built from 14 residues. V gave up 5 bases and J gave up 7 bases, with 13 bases separating them. Per the germline V gene, CDR1 is SGHNT and CDR2 is YYREEE (reference sequence). The CDR3 loop reads CASRPSLENSPLHF. The CDR3 DNA follows: TGTGCCAGCAGGCCCTCGTTAGAGAATTCACCCCTCCACTTT.

The chain is built from TRBV3-1 (or the pseudogene TRBV3-2) and TRBJ2-7, with TRBD2 identical over 7 bases. The length of the CDR3 is 16 residues. Germline V gives CDR1 LGHDT, CDR2 YNNKEL (reference sequence). The junction had 8 bases not matched to a gene; V was cut back by 1 base and J by 2 bases. The DNA for the CDR3 is TGTGCCAGCAGCCAAGGGGCCTCCGGGACTACCTACGAGCAGTACTTC. Encoded protein: CASSQGASGTTYEQYF.

The V and J genes are TRBV27 and TRBJ2-7, with D perhaps matching TRBD2 (5 bases). This CDR3 is built from 16 residues. Per germline, CDR1 MNHEY and CDR2 SMNVEV (reference sequence). V lost 6 bases, J lost 5 bases, and 23 bases lay in between. DNA of the CDR3: TGTGCCAGCAGCCCTACGTGGTGGAGGCATGACCACGAGCAGTACTTC. Amino acids: CASSPTWWRHDHEQYF.

The chain carries TRBV7-9 and TRBJ2-7, with D perhaps being TRBD1 or TRBD2 (5 bases each). The V gene lost 0 bases and the J gene lost 2 bases, with 14 bases spanning the gap. The CDR3 is made up of 16 amino acids. Looked up from germline, CDR1 is SEHNR and CDR2 is FQNEAQ (reference sequence). The CDR3 nucleotides read TGTGCCAGCAGCTTAGCTCAGGCAGGGAGACCCTACGAGCAGTACTTC. Translating gives CASSLAQAGRPYEQYF.

The chain has TRBV6-5 and TRBJ1-1; 7 bases match TRBD1. The CDR3 runs 11 residues. CDR1 is MNHEY, CDR2 SVGAGI, per germline. V lost 6 bases and J lost 8; bases outside the gene matches: 3. The CDR3 spells CASSRDSEAFF. The CDR3 nucleotides read TGTGCCAGCAGCCGGGACAGCGAAGCTTTCTTT.

The chain carries TRBV28 and TRBJ1-4; TRBD1 matches 8 bases. The CDR3 length is 14 residues. V lost 5 bases to trimming and J lost 5 bases; unmatched junction nucleotides: 4. CDR1 is MDHEN and CDR2 is SYDVKM in the germline V gene. The chain's CDR3 is CASSPGGGNEKLFF. Here the CDR3 DNA reads TGTGCCAGCAGTCCAGGGGGCGGAAATGAAAAACTGTTTTTT.

The rearrangement links TRBV6-5 to TRBJ1-5; weak D call: TRBD1 (5 bases). Per germline, CDR1 MNHEY and CDR2 SVGAGI. The CDR3 covers 14 residues. The V end lost 6 bases, the J end lost 5 bases, and 14 bases lay between the germline ends. The CDR3 is CASRPPGGDQPQHF. The CDR3 DNA reads TGTGCCAGCAGACCCCCCGGGGGTGATCAGCCCCAGCATTTT.